Shown below are 19 T cell receptor beta chains from a single sample sequenced in a study of control samples from healthy donors and cancer patients. Libraries were prepared by immunoSEQ multiplex PCR; TCRdb keeps only in-frame clonotypes and omits some of them. The sample has about 110,000 clones, 83% seen once. Specimen: blood. These receptors all come from a woman between 50 and 59 years old in good health.

This sequence joins TRBV4-1 and TRBJ1-1, with 8 bases matching TRBD1. After removal of 3 bases from V and 0 bases from J, the junction contained 6 bases not matched to a gene. Germline CDR1 is MGHRA and CDR2 is YSYEKL. This CDR3 has 16 residues. The DNA for the CDR3 is TGCGCCAGCAGCCAGGGGACAGGACTTATGAACACTGAAGCTTTCTTT. Its translation: CASSQGTGLMNTEAFF.

This clone was seen more than once but under ten times. V usage is TRBV20-1 and J usage is TRBJ1-1; 8 bases are a match to TRBD1. From germline, CDR1 is DFQATT and CDR2 SNEGSKA (reference sequence). Trimming cost V 3 bases and J 1 base; bases outside gene matches: 4. There are 14 residues in the CDR3. The CDR3 region is CSASAGQGNTEAFF. CDR3 coding DNA: TGCAGTGCTAGTGCAGGACAGGGGAACACTGAAGCTTTCTTT.

V is TRBV18 and J is TRBJ2-1; TRBD2 aligns across 9 bases. This CDR3 is 15 amino acids long. V shed 4 bases, J shed 4 bases, and the junction held 5 bases outside the gene matches. Germline CDR1 KGHSH, CDR2 LQKENI. The CDR3 loop is CASSQTSGRYNEQFF. For the CDR3, the DNA is TGTGCCAGCTCACAGACTAGCGGAAGATACAATGAGCAGTTCTTC.

The gene calls are TRBV28 and TRBJ2-1; 12 bases are a match to TRBD2. Germline CDR1 and CDR2: MDHEN and SYDVKM. The CDR3 spans 17 residues. Unmatched junction bases numbered 8, after V lost 3 bases and J lost 5 bases. CDR3 residues: CASSFLAGGDRNNEQFF. In DNA form, the CDR3 reads TGTGCCAGCAGTTTTCTAGCGGGGGGGGATCGTAACAATGAGCAGTTCTTC.

Worth noting for this clone: The sample contains more than one DNA sequence encoding this CDR3. This sequence joins TRBV5-1 and TRBJ1-2, with D tentatively TRBD1 (6 bases). The CDR3 sequence is 13 residues long. Trimming took 2 bases from V and 2 from J, leaving 7 bases between them. Germline V CDR1 and CDR2: SGHRS, YFSETQ. The CDR3 here is CASSLQGNYGYTF. The CDR3 DNA sequence: TGCGCCAGCAGCTTACAGGGAAACTATGGCTACACCTTC.

A note on this clone: Other DNA sequences in the same sample also yield this CDR3. The chain employs TRBV30 and TRBJ2-2; 7 bases are a match to TRBD2. Germline V lookup: CDR1 GTSNPN, CDR2 SVGIG (reference sequence). This CDR3 has 15 residues. The V segment lost 1 base and the J segment 6 bases; nucleotides outside the gene matches: 8. The chain's CDR3 is CAWSGGGRASGELFF. Written as DNA, the CDR3 is TGTGCCTGGAGTGGTGGTGGGAGGGCCTCCGGGGAGCTGTTTTTT. Full variable domain (outside the CDR3, taken from reference TRBV30 and TRBJ2-2): SQTIHQWPATLVQPVGSPLSLECTVEGTSNPNLYWYRQAAGRGLQLLFYSVGIGQISSEVPQNLSASRPQDRQFILSSKKLLLSDSGFYLCAWSGGGRASGELFFGEGSRLTVL.

This clone was seen more than once but under ten times. V is TRBV6-5 and J is TRBJ1-5; TRBD1 is a possible D gene (5 bases). The V end was cut by 9 bases, the J end by 6 bases, with 12 bases between. This CDR3 has 12 residues. Germline V gene lookup returns CDR1 MNHEY and CDR2 SVGAGI. In DNA, the CDR3 is TGTGCCAGTTCAAATGGGGGTCAGCCCCAGCATTTT. It is translated as CASSNGGQPQHF.

The V call is TRBV7-2, the J call TRBJ1-6, with 9 bases fitting TRBD1. The CDR3 runs to 15 residues. The germline V gene encodes CDR1 SGHTA and CDR2 FQGNSA. V dropped 5 bases and J dropped 5; count of bases not matched to a gene: 4. The CDR3 protein is CASSPTGGNNSPLHF. CDR3 bases: TGTGCCAGCAGCCCGACAGGGGGAAATAATTCACCCCTCCACTTT.

A single count supports this clone. This sequence joins TRBV4-1 and TRBJ2-2; 10 bases map to TRBD1. Germline V gene lookup returns CDR1 MGHRA and CDR2 YSYEKL. The CDR3 extends over 13 amino acids. V was pared by 6 bases and J by 9 bases, with 4 bases of the junction left unmatched. The CDR3 nucleotides are TGCGCCAGCAGAACGACAGGGGGCAGGGAGCTGTTTTTT. This encodes CASRTTGGRELFF.

This chain connects TRBV15 to TRBJ2-5; D remains unclear. The V gene lost 0 bases and the J gene lost 9 bases, with 17 bases spanning the gap. Per germline, CDR1 LNHNV and CDR2 YYDKDF (reference sequence). The CDR3 consists of 15 residues. The CDR3 is CATSREIRDEWAQYF. CDR3 nucleotides: TGTGCCACCAGCAGAGAGATTAGGGATGAGTGGGCCCAGTACTTC.

This clone was counted only a few times. The rearrangement joins TRBV6-1 to TRBJ2-5, with TRBD2 identical over 15 bases. With 4 bases clipped from V and 0 bases from J, the junction kept 12 bases outside the gene matches. The V gene's germline CDR1 is MNHNS and CDR2 SASEGT. The CDR3 length is 20 residues. This CDR3 reads CASSVSGLAGGVPYQETQYF. The DNA for the CDR3 is TGTGCCAGCAGTGTCTCGGGACTAGCGGGGGGTGTCCCATACCAAGAGACCCAGTACTTC.

The chain carries TRBV27 and TRBJ1-2; 9 bases align to TRBD1. Looked up from germline, CDR1 is MNHEY and CDR2 is SMNVEV (reference sequence). CDR3 length: 15 amino acids. V lost 4 bases to trimming and J lost 8 bases; unmatched junction nucleotides: 11. The CDR3 protein is CASSSADDRGGGYTF. CDR3 nucleotide sequence: TGTGCCAGCAGTTCAGCGGATGACAGGGGGGGAGGCTACACCTTC.

The rearrangement uses TRBV25-1 and TRBJ1-1; D unclear. The CDR3 has 15 amino acids. Deletions cut 3 bases from V and 0 bases from J, with 11 bases between. Germline CDR1 reads MGHDK; CDR2 reads SYGVNS. For the CDR3, the DNA is TGTGCCAGCAGTGACCCGAGGACGGTGAACACTGAAGCTTTCTTT. Protein sequence: CASSDPRTVNTEAFF.

This clone was seen a handful of times. This chain connects TRBV10-1 to TRBJ1-5, with 7 bases fitting TRBD1. The trim removed 7 bases at V and 4 bases at J, leaving 10 bases unmatched. This CDR3 is built from 15 residues. CDR1 is WNHNN, CDR2 SYGVQD, per germline (reference sequence). The chain's CDR3 is CASTHRGDGNQPQHF. Here the CDR3 DNA reads TGCGCCAGCACACACAGGGGCGATGGAAATCAGCCCCAGCATTTT.

This clone was seen once. V usage is TRBV2 and J usage is TRBJ2-5; possibly TRBD2 for D (7 bases). The CDR3 length is 14 residues. CDR1 SNHLY and CDR2 FYNNEI come from the germline V gene. V lost 7 bases to trimming and J lost 0 bases, with 12 bases between them. CDR3 bases: TGTGCCAGCAAGGGGGGGCCCCACCAAGAGACCCAGTACTTC. Protein product: CASKGGPHQETQYF.

J is TRBJ1-5 and V is TRBV30; D remains unclear. The CDR3 sequence is 15 residues long. Trimming took 4 bases from V and 5 from J, leaving 18 bases between them. Germline CDR1 GTSNPN, CDR2 SVGIG (reference sequence). Here the CDR3 DNA reads TGTGCCTGGAACAAGGGTCGGGCCGGGGATCAGCCCCAGCATTTT. As protein: CAWNKGRAGDQPQHF. Full variable domain (missing parts from reference TRBV30 and TRBJ1-5): SQTIHQWPATLVQPVGSPLSLECTVEGTSNPNLYWYRQAAGRGLQLLFYSVGIGQISSEVPQNLSASRPQDRQFILSSKKLLLSDSGFYLCAWNKGRAGDQPQHFGDGTRLSIL.

The rearrangement joins TRBV6-5 to TRBJ1-1, with 7 bases identical to TRBD1. The CDR3 loop spans 14 amino acids. The J segment lost 2 bases and the V segment lost 5 bases, leaving 5 bases of the junction unmatched. Germline CDR1 and CDR2: MNHEY and SVGAGI. The CDR3 protein is CASSRGQANTEAFF. The CDR3 DNA follows: TGTGCCAGCAGTCGAGGACAGGCAAACACTGAAGCTTTCTTT.

This clone was detected once. The gene calls are TRBV11-2 and TRBJ1-1; D possibly corresponds to TRBD1 (5 bases). V was clipped by 5 bases and J by 4 bases, with 11 bases between them. Germline V gene data show CDR1 as SGHAT and CDR2 as FQNNGV. The CDR3 runs to 13 residues. The CDR3 nucleotides read TGTGCCAGCAGCCAAGGTGGGACCACTGAAGCTTTCTTT. It is translated as CASSQGGTTEAFF.

This clone was found once. This chain joins TRBV10-3 and TRBJ1-1; a possible D gene is TRBD1 (6 bases). The CDR3 spans 16 residues. Trimming left V 10 bases short and J 2 bases short, with 23 bases between. Germline CDR1 and CDR2: ENHRY and SYGVKD. The CDR3 spells CASRPYQAGANTEAFF. The CDR3 region has the DNA TGTGCCAGCAGACCCTACCAGGCAGGGGCTAACACTGAAGCTTTCTTT.